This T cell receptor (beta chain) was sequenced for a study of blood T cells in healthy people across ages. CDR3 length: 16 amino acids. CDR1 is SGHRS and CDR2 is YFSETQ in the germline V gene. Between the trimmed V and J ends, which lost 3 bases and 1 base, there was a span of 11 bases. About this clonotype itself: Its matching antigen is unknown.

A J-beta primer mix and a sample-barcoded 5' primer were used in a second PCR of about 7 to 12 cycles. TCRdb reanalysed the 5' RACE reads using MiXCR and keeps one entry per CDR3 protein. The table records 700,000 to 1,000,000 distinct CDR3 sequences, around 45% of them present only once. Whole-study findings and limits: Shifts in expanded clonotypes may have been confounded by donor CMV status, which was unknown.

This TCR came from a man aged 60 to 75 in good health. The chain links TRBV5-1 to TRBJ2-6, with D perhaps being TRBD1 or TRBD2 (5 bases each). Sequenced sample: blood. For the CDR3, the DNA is TGCGCCAGCAGCTGGGACGGGAAATCTGGGGCCAACGTCCTGACTTTC. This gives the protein CASSWDGKSGANVLTF.